The next 11 T cell receptor beta chains were all read from a single sample in a study of blood T cell repertoires in COVID-19. Libraries were prepared by immunoSEQ multiplex PCR; TCRdb keeps only in-frame clonotypes and omits some of them. The data show under 350,000 clones, over 75% seen once. The sequencing sample was made of peripheral blood. Source of these receptors: a woman aged 30 to 39 with COVID-19, enrolled during active disease.

The gene calls are TRBV4-1 and TRBJ2-1; 13 positions match TRBD2. This CDR3 has 15 residues. Germline lookup yields CDR1 MGHRA and CDR2 YSYEKL. The V gene end was trimmed by 5 bases and the J gene end by 7 bases; junction bases not matched to a gene: 5. The CDR3 here is CASSSGTSGINEQFF. Written as DNA, the CDR3 is TGCGCCAGCAGCTCCGGGACTAGCGGGATAAATGAGCAGTTCTTC.

This clone has a single count. The chain couples TRBV18 to TRBJ2-1; TRBD2 matches at 16 bases. Germline assignment: CDR1 KGHSH and CDR2 LQKENI. CDR3 length: 19 residues. The V segment lost 6 bases and the J segment 0 bases; nucleotides outside the gene matches: 8. CDR3 bases: TGTGCCAGCTCGGGGACTAGCGGGAGGGCCTCGAGCTCCTACAATGAGCAGTTCTTC. It codes for CASSGTSGRASSSYNEQFF. Using reference TRBV18 and TRBJ2-1 for the parts outside the CDR3, the full variable domain is NAGVMQNPRHLVRRRGQEARLRCSPMKGHSHVYWYRQLPEEGLKFMVYLQKENIIDESGMPKERFSAEFPKEGPSILRIQQVVRGDSAAYFCASSGTSGRASSSYNEQFFGPGTRLTVL.

The CDR3 nucleotides are TGTGCCAGTAGTATTTCCGCGGGGGGGAATCAGCCCCAGCATTTT. It translates to CASSISAGGNQPQHF. This rearrangement joins TRBV19 to TRBJ1-5, with D tentatively TRBD1 (5 bases). The germline CDR1 and CDR2 sequences are LNHDA and SQIVND (reference sequence). Trimming shortened V by 3 bases and J by 4 bases, and 13 bases separated the two germline ends. The CDR3 is 15 residues long. Supplemented by reference TRBV19 and TRBJ1-5, the full variable domain reads DGGITQSPKYLFRKEGQNVTLSCEQNLNHDAMYWYRQDPGQGLRLIYYSQIVNDFQKGDIAEGYSVSREKKESFPLTVTSAQKNPTAFYLCASSISAGGNQPQHFGDGTRLSIL.

The chain recombines TRBV19 with TRBJ1-5, with a tentative D call TRBD1 (5 bases). The CDR3 extends over 12 amino acids. V was shortened by 7 bases and J by 7 bases, with 11 bases between the two germline ends. From germline, CDR1 is LNHDA and CDR2 SQIVND (reference sequence). CDR3 in DNA: TGTGCCAGTACAGGGTACGGCCAGCCCCAGCATTTT. Its protein is CASTGYGQPQHF.

The rearrangement links TRBV12-3 or TRBV12-4 to TRBJ2-1; the D gene is possibly TRBD2 (5 bases). Trimming took off 6 bases at V and 8 bases at J, with 11 bases between the two ends. The CDR3 is 12 residues long. The CDR3 sequence: CASRWRFDEQFF. CDR3 DNA: TGTGCCAGCAGATGGAGGTTCGATGAGCAGTTCTTC.

This chain links TRBV9 with TRBJ2-5; 14 bases are shared with TRBD2. V was clipped by 7 bases and J by 9 bases; unmatched bases: 5. CDR3 length: 13 amino acids. CDR1 is SGDLS and CDR2 is YYNGEE in the germline V gene. CDR3 protein: CASSLTSGGAQYF. In DNA, the CDR3 is TGTGCCAGCTCCTTGACTAGCGGGGGGGCCCAGTACTTC.

The rearrangement links TRBV29-1 to TRBJ2-1; TRBD1 agrees at 9 bases. V shed 7 bases, J shed 2 bases, and the junction held 6 bases outside the gene matches. CDR1 is SQVTM and CDR2 is ANQGSEA in the germline V gene. The CDR3 totals 14 residues. The CDR3 nucleotides are TGCAGCGCTTCGGACAGGGGAGCCTACAATGAGCAGTTCTTC. This translates into CSASDRGAYNEQFF.

The chain links TRBV3-1 (or the pseudogene TRBV3-2) to TRBJ1-4; 9 nucleotides align to TRBD1. J gave up 8 bases and V 3 bases, and 7 bases lay outside the gene matches. Germline loops: CDR1 LGHDT, CDR2 YNNKEL (reference sequence). This CDR3 has 15 residues. This chain's CDR3 is CASSQSGTGNEKLFF. DNA of the CDR3: TGTGCCAGCAGCCAGTCCGGGACAGGGAACGAAAAACTGTTTTTT.

This clone was seen only once. V is TRBV2 and J is TRBJ2-1, with D uncertain. Germline CDR1 SNHLY, CDR2 FYNNEI. The CDR3 spans 15 residues. V dropped 2 bases and J dropped 8 bases, with 16 bases sitting between them. CDR3 residues: CASSERGGLWDEQFF. The DNA of the CDR3 is TGTGCCAGCAGTGAAAGAGGCGGCCTATGGGATGAGCAGTTCTTC. The variable domain in full, with the rest retrieved from reference TRBV2 and TRBJ2-1, is EPEVTQTPSHQVTQMGQEVILRCVPISNHLYFYWYRQILGQKVEFLVSFYNNEISEKSEIFDDQFSVERPDGSNFTLKIRSTKLEDSAMYFCASSERGGLWDEQFFGPGTRLTVL.

The rearrangement uses TRBV5-4 and TRBJ1-2, with TRBD1 as a possible D gene (5 bases). V lost 4 bases and J lost 7, with 17 bases in between. This CDR3 has 14 residues. Germline V gives CDR1 SGHNT, CDR2 YYREEE (reference sequence). Written as DNA, the CDR3 is TGTGCCAGCAGCCCAGGGATGGGATTGGGTGGCTACACCTTC. Translated, it gives CASSPGMGLGGYTF.

V and J are TRBV4-1 and TRBJ2-7, with a weak D call TRBD1 (6 bases). Germline lookup yields CDR1 MGHRA and CDR2 YSYEKL. The CDR3 runs 14 residues. Trimming removed 1 base from V and 2 bases from J, with 9 bases in between. CDR3 bases: TGCGCCAGCAGCCAAGGCAGGGGTACCTACGAGCAGTACTTC. Translation gives CASSQGRGTYEQYF.